A selection of T cell receptor beta chains follows, all from one sample in a study of blood T cell repertoires in COVID-19. The table came from immunoSEQ multiplex PCR; TCRdb's copy has only in-frame clones and leaves some out. The sample has about 140,000 clones; roughly 80% are singletons. Specimen: peripheral blood. The receptors stem from a human donor in a cohort sampled during active COVID-19. CDR3s include the opening cysteine and the closing phenylalanine or tryptophan. D genes are given only for firm matches. The size field is filled for only some rows; it gives once, few, many or a size class.

v_gene: TRBV11-3; abundance: .; j_gene: TRBJ2-1; d_gene: TRBD2; CDR3nt: TGTGCCAGCAGCACAACTAGCGTCTCCTACAATGAGCAGTTCTTC; CDR3aa: CASSTTSVSYNEQFF
v_gene: TRBV2; abundance: .; j_gene: TRBJ1-4; d_gene: TRBD1; CDR3nt: TGTGCCAGCAGTGAAGCAACAGGGGGAAGGGAAAAACTGTTTTTT; CDR3aa: CASSEATGGREKLFF
v_gene: TRBV6-6; abundance: .; j_gene: TRBJ1-1; d_gene: .; CDR3nt: TGTGCCAGCAGCCGAGTGACGGCCCAGAGGATGAACACTGAAGCTTTCTTT; CDR3aa: CASSRVTAQRMNTEAFF
v_gene: TRBV7-9; abundance: .; j_gene: TRBJ2-3; d_gene: .; CDR3nt: TGTGCCAGCAGCTTAGATCAATTCACAGATACGCAGTATTTT; CDR3aa: CASSLDQFTDTQYF
v_gene: TRBV28; abundance: .; j_gene: TRBJ1-5; d_gene: TRBD1; CDR3nt: TGTGCCAGCAGTTTCCCGCGTGGCAGGGGGGATCAGCCCCAGCATTTT; CDR3aa: CASSFPRGRGDQPQHF
v_gene: TRBV5-1; abundance: .; j_gene: TRBJ2-1; d_gene: .; CDR3nt: TGCGCCAGCAGCTACGGCCCCGGGGGCTACAATGAGCAGTTCTTC; CDR3aa: CASSYGPGGYNEQFF
v_gene: TRBV7-3; abundance: few; j_gene: TRBJ2-3; d_gene: .; CDR3nt: TGTGCCAGCAGCCAGAGTGGGGGGTCGGTAGATACGCAGTATTTT; CDR3aa: CASSQSGGSVDTQYF
v_gene: TRBV18; abundance: .; j_gene: TRBJ2-7; d_gene: TRBD2; CDR3nt: TGTGCCAGCTCACCTAGCGGGCCCTCCTACGAGCAGTACTTC; CDR3aa: CASSPSGPSYEQYF
v_gene: TRBV5-1; abundance: .; j_gene: TRBJ2-6; d_gene: TRBD2; CDR3nt: TGCGCCAGCAGCCCACTGGGGGGGGGCTCTGGGGCCAACGTCCTGACTTTC; CDR3aa: CASSPLGGGSGANVLTF
v_gene: TRBV3-1/TRBV3-2; abundance: .; j_gene: TRBJ2-7; d_gene: TRBD1; CDR3nt: TGTGCCAGCAGCCCCTTGACAGGGGGTAGGGAGCAGTACTTC; CDR3aa: CASSPLTGGREQYF
v_gene: TRBV4-1; abundance: .; j_gene: TRBJ2-6; d_gene: .; CDR3nt: TGCGCCAGCAGCCAAGCATGGGGCCACAATGTACCTGGGGCCAACGTCCTGACTTTC; CDR3aa: CASSQAWGHNVPGANVLTF
v_gene: TRBV3-1/TRBV3-2; abundance: once; j_gene: TRBJ1-1; d_gene: .; CDR3nt: TGTGCCAGCAGCCAAGGGAGCCGCGGGGCTTTCTTT; CDR3aa: CASSQGSRGAFF
v_gene: TRBV2; abundance: .; j_gene: TRBJ2-2; d_gene: .; CDR3nt: TGTGCCAGCAGGGTTCTAGCGTCGACCGGGGAGCTGTTTTTT; CDR3aa: CASRVLASTGELFF
v_gene: TRBV19; abundance: .; j_gene: TRBJ2-1; d_gene: TRBD2; CDR3nt: TGTGCCAGTAGTATCAGGACTAGCGGTGACAATGAGCAGTTCTTC; CDR3aa: CASSIRTSGDNEQFF
v_gene: TRBV5-1; abundance: .; j_gene: TRBJ1-1; d_gene: .; CDR3nt: TGCGCCAGCAGCTCTGGGTTTTCAGGGGCCACTGAAGCTTTCTTT; CDR3aa: CASSSGFSGATEAFF
v_gene: TRBV19; abundance: many; j_gene: TRBJ2-5; d_gene: .; CDR3nt: TGTGCCAGTAGTATAGATCCAGCGGAAGAGACCCAGTACTTC; CDR3aa: CASSIDPAEETQYF
v_gene: TRBV19; abundance: .; j_gene: TRBJ1-2; d_gene: TRBD1; CDR3nt: TGTGCCAGTAGTATACACGGACAGGCCTATGGCTACACCTTC; CDR3aa: CASSIHGQAYGYTF
v_gene: TRBV6-5; abundance: few; j_gene: TRBJ1-4; d_gene: .; CDR3nt: TGTGCCAGCAGAAACGGGGGAGCCGGCGAAAAACTGTTTTTT; CDR3aa: CASRNGGAGEKLFF
v_gene: TRBV21-1; abundance: few; j_gene: TRBJ2-7; d_gene: .; CDR3nt: TGTGCCAGCAGCAAAAGACAGGGGGCGGGGGAGCAGTACTTC; CDR3aa: CASSKRQGAGEQYF
v_gene: TRBV7-9; abundance: .; j_gene: TRBJ1-1; d_gene: TRBD1; CDR3nt: TGTGCCAGCACGGGACAGGGGGTAACCCCTGCTGAAGCTTTCTTT; CDR3aa: CASTGQGVTPAEAFF
v_gene: TRBV4-1; abundance: .; j_gene: TRBJ1-1; d_gene: TRBD1; CDR3nt: TGCGCCAGCAGCCGGCCCGGGACAGGGTCTGAAGCTTTCTTT; CDR3aa: CASSRPGTGSEAFF
v_gene: TRBV4-2; abundance: .; j_gene: TRBJ2-2; d_gene: .; CDR3nt: TGTGCCAGCAGCCAAGACATGGGCGGGGGCCTTGACGGGGAGCTGTTTTTT; CDR3aa: CASSQDMGGGLDGELFF
v_gene: TRBV7-2; abundance: .; j_gene: TRBJ2-4; d_gene: .; CDR3nt: TGTGCCAGCAGCTTAAAAAAGTCGACAGAGCAAAACATTCAGTACTTC; CDR3aa: CASSLKKSTEQNIQYF
v_gene: TRBV28; abundance: .; j_gene: TRBJ2-7; d_gene: .; CDR3nt: TGTGCCAGCAGTCCGTCCCTCTACGAGCAGTACTTC; CDR3aa: CASSPSLYEQYF
v_gene: TRBV5-4; abundance: .; j_gene: TRBJ2-1; d_gene: TRBD2; CDR3nt: TGTGCCAGCAGCTTAACGAGGCGGGGGGACGGGAGTGAGCAGTTCTTC; CDR3aa: CASSLTRRGDGSEQFF
v_gene: TRBV28; abundance: .; j_gene: TRBJ1-1; d_gene: .; CDR3nt: TGTGCCAGCAGTTTAGACAGGCGGAACACTGAAGCTTTCTTT; CDR3aa: CASSLDRRNTEAFF